The source of this TCR beta chain is a study of CD4 and CD8 cells across lung adenocarcinoma regions. The patients had localized lung adenocarcinoma, a non-small cell subtype. Each CDR3 protein gets one entry after TCRdb re-called the PCR reads with MiXCR. The sample lists approximately 10,000 distinct CDR3 sequences; around three fifths were seen once. In this sample, this clonotype turned up a few times. Looked up from germline, CDR1 is MNHNS and CDR2 is SASEGT. The junction had 6 bases not matched to a gene; V was cut back by 4 bases and J by 7 bases. The CDR3 sequence is 15 residues long. The TCR sequence derives from a male donor with lung adenocarcinoma. The CD4 and CD8 labels of this study may be unreliable. The sample was CD8+ T cells from the margin of a lung tumor. The V call is TRBV6-1, the J call TRBJ1-4, with 10 positions matching TRBD1. Here the CDR3 reads CASSGWDRGTEKLFF. As DNA, the CDR3 is TGTGCCAGCAGTGGTTGGGACAGGGGAACTGAAAAACTGTTTTTT.